These 4 T cell receptor beta chains originate from one sample sequenced in a study of Graves' ophthalmopathy and Graves' hyperthyroidism. TCR beta CDR3 amplification used RNA transcripts. The first-round RT-PCR employed HTBI primers together with the Qiagen OneStep RT-PCR kit. A multiplex PCR was then performed as the second round. Via MiXCR, TCRdb re-called the multiplex PCR reads, giving one row per CDR3 protein. Seen here are approximately 41,000 distinct CDR3 sequences, over 40% observed once, and the top ten hold less than 20%. The specimen sequenced was peripheral blood. The receptors here all came from an adult man with Graves' ophthalmopathy.

The chain is built from TRBV7-9 and TRBJ2-5; 13 positions agree with TRBD2. The CDR3 is 15 amino acids. Per germline, CDR1 SEHNR and CDR2 FQNEAQ (reference sequence). The V segment lost 4 bases and the J segment 6 bases; nucleotides outside the gene matches: 5. DNA of the CDR3: TGTGCCAGCAGCTCTACTAGCGGGGGGGCACAGACCCAGTACTTC. It specifies CASSSTSGGAQTQYF.

This chain joins TRBV5-1 and TRBJ2-7; maybe TRBD2 (6 bases). Germline assignment: CDR1 SGHRS and CDR2 YFSETQ. V lost 0 bases and J 2 bases, leaving 21 bases between the germline ends. CDR3 length: 18 amino acids. The CDR3 DNA is TGCGCCAGCAGCTTGGGCCTGCCTGTTGGGGCTAGCGCCTACGAGCAGTACGTC. Encoded protein: CASSLGLPVGASAYEQYV.

This clonotype was counted many times. The rearrangement uses TRBV7-9 and TRBJ2-7; D call uncertain. Per germline, CDR1 SEHNR and CDR2 FQNEAQ (reference sequence). Trimming cost V 5 bases and J 2 bases, with 10 bases left between them. The CDR3 covers 13 residues. The CDR3, as DNA: TGTGCCAGCAGCCTAATATTAACCTACGAGCAGTACTTC. Translating gives CASSLILTYEQYF.

The sample holds many counts of this clonotype. The chain carries TRBV9 and TRBJ1-4, with D tentatively TRBD1 (6 bases). Germline CDR1 SGDLS, CDR2 YYNGEE. V shed 4 bases and J shed 5 bases, with 15 bases lying between them. The CDR3 is made up of 15 amino acids. CDR3 nucleotide sequence: TGTGCCAGCAGCCGCAGAGGGACACTCAATGAAAAACTGTTTTTT. Translation gives CASSRRGTLNEKLFF.